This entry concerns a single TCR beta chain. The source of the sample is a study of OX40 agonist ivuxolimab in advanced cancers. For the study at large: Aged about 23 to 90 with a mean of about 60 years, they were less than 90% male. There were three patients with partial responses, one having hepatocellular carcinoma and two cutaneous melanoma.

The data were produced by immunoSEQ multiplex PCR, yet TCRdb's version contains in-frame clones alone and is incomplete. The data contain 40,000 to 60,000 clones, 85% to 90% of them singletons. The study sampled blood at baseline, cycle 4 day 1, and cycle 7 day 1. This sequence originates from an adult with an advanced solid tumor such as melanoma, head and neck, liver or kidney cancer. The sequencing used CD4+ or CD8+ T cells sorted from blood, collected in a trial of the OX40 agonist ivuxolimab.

The CDR3 loop is CASSQEEAGWGYTF. CDR3 sequence (DNA): TGCGCCAGCAGCCAAGAGGAAGCGGGTTGGGGCTACACCTTC. V gene TRBV4-1 combines with J gene TRBJ1-2; no definite D call. The germline V gene encodes CDR1 MGHRA and CDR2 YSYEKL. The CDR3 has 14 residues. V was pared by 0 bases and J by 8 bases, with 13 bases between.